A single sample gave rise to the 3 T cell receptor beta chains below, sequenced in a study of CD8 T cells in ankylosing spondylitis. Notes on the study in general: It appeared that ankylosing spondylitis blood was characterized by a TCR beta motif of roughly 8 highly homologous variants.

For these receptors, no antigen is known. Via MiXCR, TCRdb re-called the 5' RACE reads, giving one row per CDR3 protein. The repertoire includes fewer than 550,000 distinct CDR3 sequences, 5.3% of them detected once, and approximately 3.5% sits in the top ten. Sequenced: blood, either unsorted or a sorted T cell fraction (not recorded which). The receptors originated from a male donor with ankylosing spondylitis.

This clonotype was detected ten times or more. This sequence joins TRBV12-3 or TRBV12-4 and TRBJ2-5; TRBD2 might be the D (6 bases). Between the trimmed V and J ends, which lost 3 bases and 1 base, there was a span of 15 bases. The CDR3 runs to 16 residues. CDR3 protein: CASSFWGVPSQETQYF. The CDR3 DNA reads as TGTGCCAGCAGTTTTTGGGGGGTTCCCTCCCAAGAGACCCAGTACTTC.

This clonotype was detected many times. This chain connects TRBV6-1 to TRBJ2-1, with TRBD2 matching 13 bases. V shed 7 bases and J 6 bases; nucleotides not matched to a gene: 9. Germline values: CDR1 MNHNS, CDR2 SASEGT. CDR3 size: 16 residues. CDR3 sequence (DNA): TGTGCCAGCATCTACAGACTAGCGGGAGGCAGCAATGAGCAGTTCTTC. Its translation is CASIYRLAGGSNEQFF.

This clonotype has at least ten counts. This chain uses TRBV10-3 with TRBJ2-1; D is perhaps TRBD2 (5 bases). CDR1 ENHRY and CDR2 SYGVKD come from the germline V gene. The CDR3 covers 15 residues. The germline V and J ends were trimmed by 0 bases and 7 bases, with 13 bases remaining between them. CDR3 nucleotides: TGTGCCATCAGTGAGTCTAGGAGGCCGGGTAATGAGCAGTTCTTC. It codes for CAISESRRPGNEQFF.